The next 8 T cell receptor beta chains were all read from a single sample in a study of blood T cells in healthy people across ages. Sample-barcoded 5' priming and a J-beta primer mix drove a second PCR of roughly 7 to 11 cycles. TCRdb itself ran the 5' RACE reads through MiXCR, one entry per CDR3 protein. The sample carries hundreds of thousands of distinct CDR3 sequences, about 61% recorded once. Sequencing was done on a sample of blood. The receptors stem from a man between 40 and 49 years old in good health.

The chain couples TRBV25-1 to TRBJ2-7; TRBD1 aligns across 7 bases. CDR1 and CDR2 (germline): MGHDK, SYGVNS. V gave up 7 bases and J gave up 3 bases; unmatched junction bases: 9. The CDR3 runs 14 residues. The CDR3 region is CASTGTAPIYEQYF. In DNA form, the CDR3 reads TGTGCCAGCACAGGGACAGCACCGATCTACGAGCAGTACTTC.

The chain joins TRBV20-1 to TRBJ2-1, with D unresolved. The CDR3 totals 12 residues. CDR1 DFQATT and CDR2 SNEGSKA come from the germline V gene (reference sequence). V dropped 1 base and J dropped 7 bases, with 8 bases sitting between them. This chain's CDR3 is CSARGGVNEQFF. CDR3 DNA: TGCAGTGCTAGAGGTGGGGTAAATGAGCAGTTCTTC.

This clonotype was seen more than once but under ten times. The V and J genes are TRBV20-1 and TRBJ1-1; tentative D call: TRBD1 (6 bases). Trimming shortened V by 3 bases and J by 3 bases, and 8 bases separated the two germline ends. CDR3 size: 12 residues. Germline V gene lookup returns CDR1 DFQATT and CDR2 SNEGSKA (reference sequence). CDR3 coding DNA: TGCAGTGCTAGGGACAGATACACTGAAGCTTTCTTT. It translates to CSARDRYTEAFF.

The chain has TRBV9 and TRBJ1-1; D might be TRBD1 (5 bases). The length of the CDR3 is 14 residues. V was pared by 1 base and J by 8 bases, with 15 bases between. Germline V gene data show CDR1 as SGDLS and CDR2 as YYNGEE. The CDR3 coding sequence is TGTGCCAGCAGCGTATGGATGGGGGAAAACGAAGCTTTCTTT. It translates to CASSVWMGENEAFF.

The V and J genes are TRBV20-1 and TRBJ2-3, with a weak D call TRBD2 (6 bases). CDR1 DFQATT and CDR2 SNEGSKA come from the germline V gene (reference sequence). V dropped 3 bases and J dropped 4 bases, with 14 bases sitting between them. The CDR3 contains 14 residues. In DNA form, the CDR3 reads TGCAGTGCTAGGGACTATCGGCACGCAGATACGCAGTATTTT. Amino acid sequence: CSARDYRHADTQYF.

The chain combines TRBV29-1 with TRBJ2-1, with no clear D. Trimming removed 4 bases at V and 1 base at J, with 8 bases between. CDR3 length: 13 residues. CDR1 is SQVTM and CDR2 is ANQGSEA in the germline V gene. This chain's CDR3 is CSVAGVSYNEQFF. Written as DNA, the CDR3 is TGCAGCGTTGCAGGTGTATCCTACAATGAGCAGTTCTTC.

This sequence joins TRBV5-1 and TRBJ1-1; no firm D call. The CDR3 totals 13 residues. CDR1 and CDR2 (germline): SGHRS, YFSETQ. Trimming stripped 7 bases from V and 1 base from J, with 11 bases between. The CDR3 loop reads CASLGQANTEAFF. CDR3 DNA: TGCGCCAGCCTCGGGCAGGCGAACACTGAAGCTTTCTTT.

The chain uses TRBV28 and TRBJ2-1, with TRBD2 matching over 9 bases. CDR1 is MDHEN and CDR2 is SYDVKM in the germline V gene. The CDR3 is 13 residues long. J was trimmed by 10 bases and V by 5 bases; bases with no gene match: 6. CDR3 bases: TGTGCCAGCAGTCTCCCCGGGACTAGCGAGCAGTTCTTC. Its protein product is CASSLPGTSEQFF. Combining the CDR3 with reference TRBV28 and TRBJ2-1 gives the whole variable domain DVKVTQSSRYLVKRTGEKVFLECVQDMDHENMFWYRQDPGLGLRLIYFSYDVKMKEKGDIPEGYSVSREKKERFSLILESASTNQTSMYLCASSLPGTSEQFFGPGTRLTVL.